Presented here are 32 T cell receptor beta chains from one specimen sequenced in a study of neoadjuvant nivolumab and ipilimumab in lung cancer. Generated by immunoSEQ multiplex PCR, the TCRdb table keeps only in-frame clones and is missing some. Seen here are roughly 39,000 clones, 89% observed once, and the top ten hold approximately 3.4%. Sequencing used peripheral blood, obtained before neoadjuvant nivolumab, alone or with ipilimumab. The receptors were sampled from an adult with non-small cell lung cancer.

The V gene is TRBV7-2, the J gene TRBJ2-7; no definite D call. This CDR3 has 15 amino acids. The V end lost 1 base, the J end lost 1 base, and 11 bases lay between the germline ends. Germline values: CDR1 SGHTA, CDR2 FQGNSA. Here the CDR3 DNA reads TGTGCCAGCAGCTTAGTTGGATCGCAGTCCTACGAGCAGTACTTC. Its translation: CASSLVGSQSYEQYF.

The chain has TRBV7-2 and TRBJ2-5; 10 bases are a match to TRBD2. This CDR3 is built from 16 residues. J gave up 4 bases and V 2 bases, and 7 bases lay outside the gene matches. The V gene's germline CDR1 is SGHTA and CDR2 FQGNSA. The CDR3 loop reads CASSLKTSGKPETQYF. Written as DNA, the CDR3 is TGTGCCAGCAGCTTAAAAACTAGCGGGAAACCAGAGACCCAGTACTTC.

CDR3 DNA sequence: TGTGCCATCAGTAAGAGAGGGGGCGAGGACGAGCAGTACTTC. It is translated as CAISKRGGEDEQYF. The V and J genes are TRBV10-3 and TRBJ2-7, with 7 bases lining up with TRBD1. CDR1 and CDR2 from the germline V gene are ENHRY and SYGVKD. The CDR3 runs to 14 residues. The J segment lost 5 bases and the V segment lost 5 bases, leaving 9 bases of the junction unmatched.

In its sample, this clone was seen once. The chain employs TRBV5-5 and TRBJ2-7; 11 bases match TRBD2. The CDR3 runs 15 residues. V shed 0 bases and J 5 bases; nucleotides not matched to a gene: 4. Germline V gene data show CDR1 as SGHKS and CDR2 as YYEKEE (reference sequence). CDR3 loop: CASSLVLAGVNEQYF. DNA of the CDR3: TGTGCCAGCAGCTTGGTACTAGCGGGAGTTAACGAGCAGTACTTC.

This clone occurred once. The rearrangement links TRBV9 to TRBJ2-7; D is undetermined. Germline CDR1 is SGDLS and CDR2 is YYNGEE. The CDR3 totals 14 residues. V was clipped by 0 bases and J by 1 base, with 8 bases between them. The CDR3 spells CASSVEYGSYEQYF. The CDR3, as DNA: TGTGCCAGCAGCGTAGAATACGGTTCCTACGAGCAGTACTTC.

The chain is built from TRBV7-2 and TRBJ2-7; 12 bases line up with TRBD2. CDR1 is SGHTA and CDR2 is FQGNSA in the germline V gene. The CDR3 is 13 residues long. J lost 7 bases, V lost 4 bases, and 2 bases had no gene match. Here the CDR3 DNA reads TGTGCCAGCAGCTCAACTAGCGGGAGGGAGCAGTACTTC. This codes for CASSSTSGREQYF.

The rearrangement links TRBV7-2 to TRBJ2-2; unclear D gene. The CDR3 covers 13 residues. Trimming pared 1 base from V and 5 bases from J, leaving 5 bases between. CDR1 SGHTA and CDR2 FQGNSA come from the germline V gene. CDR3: CASSLEGTGELFF. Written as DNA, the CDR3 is TGTGCCAGCAGCTTAGAGGGTACCGGGGAGCTGTTTTTT.

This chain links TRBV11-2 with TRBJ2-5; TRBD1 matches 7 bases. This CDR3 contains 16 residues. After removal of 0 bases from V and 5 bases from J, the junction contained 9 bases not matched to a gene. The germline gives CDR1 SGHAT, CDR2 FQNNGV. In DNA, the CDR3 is TGTGCCAGCAGCTTAGATTTGACAGGGTATTCGGAGACCCAGTACTTC. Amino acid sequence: CASSLDLTGYSETQYF.

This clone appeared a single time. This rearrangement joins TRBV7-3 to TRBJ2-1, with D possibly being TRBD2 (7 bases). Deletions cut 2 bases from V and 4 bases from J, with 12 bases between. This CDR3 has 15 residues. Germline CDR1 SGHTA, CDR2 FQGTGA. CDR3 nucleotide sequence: TGTGCCAGCAGCTTAGGAGGGGGGGATTACAATGAGCAGTTCTTC. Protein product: CASSLGGGDYNEQFF.

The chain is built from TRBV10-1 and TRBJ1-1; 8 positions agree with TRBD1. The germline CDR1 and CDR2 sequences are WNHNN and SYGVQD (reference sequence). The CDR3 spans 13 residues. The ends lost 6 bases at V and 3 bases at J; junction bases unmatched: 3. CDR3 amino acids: CASRQGQDTEAFF. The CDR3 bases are TGCGCCAGCAGACAGGGACAGGACACTGAAGCTTTCTTT.

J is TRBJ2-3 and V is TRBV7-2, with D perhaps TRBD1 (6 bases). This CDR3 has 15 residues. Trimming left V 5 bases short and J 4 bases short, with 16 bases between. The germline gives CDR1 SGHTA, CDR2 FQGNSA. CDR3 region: CASSPTGQLADTQYF. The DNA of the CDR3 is TGTGCCAGCAGCCCAACCGGACAGCTCGCAGATACGCAGTATTTT.

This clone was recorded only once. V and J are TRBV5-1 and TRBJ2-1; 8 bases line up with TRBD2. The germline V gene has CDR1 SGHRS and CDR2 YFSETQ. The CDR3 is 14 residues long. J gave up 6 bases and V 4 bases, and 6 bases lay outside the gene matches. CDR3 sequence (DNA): TGCGCCAGCAGCCCGGGACTAGTGGCCAATGAGCAGTTCTTC. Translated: CASSPGLVANEQFF.

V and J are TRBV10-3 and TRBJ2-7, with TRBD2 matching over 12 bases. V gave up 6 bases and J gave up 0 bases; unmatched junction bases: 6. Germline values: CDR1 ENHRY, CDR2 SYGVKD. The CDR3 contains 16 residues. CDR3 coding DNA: TGTGCCATCAGAAGGACTAGCGGGGCGCCCTCCTACGAGCAGTACTTC. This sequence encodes CAIRRTSGAPSYEQYF.

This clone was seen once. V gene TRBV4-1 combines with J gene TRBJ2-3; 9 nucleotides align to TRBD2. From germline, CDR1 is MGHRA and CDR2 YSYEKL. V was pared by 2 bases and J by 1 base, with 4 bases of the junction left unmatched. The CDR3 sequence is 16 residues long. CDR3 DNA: TGCGCCAGCAGCCAAATCGTAGCGGGAGGCACAGATACGCAGTATTTT. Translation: CASSQIVAGGTDTQYF.

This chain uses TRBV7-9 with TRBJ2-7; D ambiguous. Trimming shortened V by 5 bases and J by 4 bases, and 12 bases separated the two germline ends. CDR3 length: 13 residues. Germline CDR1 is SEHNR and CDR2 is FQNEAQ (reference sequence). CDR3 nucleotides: TGTGCCAGCAGCCTCACAAGTCCTTACGAGCAGTACTTC. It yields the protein CASSLTSPYEQYF.

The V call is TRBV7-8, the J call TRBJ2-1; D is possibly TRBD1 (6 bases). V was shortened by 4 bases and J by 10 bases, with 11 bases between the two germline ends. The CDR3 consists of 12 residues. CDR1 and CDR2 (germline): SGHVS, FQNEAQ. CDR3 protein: CASSSTRGEQFF. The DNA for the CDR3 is TGTGCCAGCAGCTCCACTAGGGGGGAGCAGTTCTTC. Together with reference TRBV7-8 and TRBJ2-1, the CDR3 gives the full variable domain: GAGVSQSPRYKVAKRGQDVALRCDPISGHVSLFWYQQALGQGPEFLTYFQNEAQLDKSGLPSDRFFAERPEGSVSTLKIQRTQQEDSAVYLCASSSTRGEQFFGPGTRLTVL.

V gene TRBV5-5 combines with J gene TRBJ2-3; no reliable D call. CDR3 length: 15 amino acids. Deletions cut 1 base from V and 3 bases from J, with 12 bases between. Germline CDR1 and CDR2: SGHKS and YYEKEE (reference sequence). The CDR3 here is CASSLHFVETDTQYF. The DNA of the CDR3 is TGTGCCAGCAGCTTGCATTTCGTTGAAACAGATACGCAGTATTTT.

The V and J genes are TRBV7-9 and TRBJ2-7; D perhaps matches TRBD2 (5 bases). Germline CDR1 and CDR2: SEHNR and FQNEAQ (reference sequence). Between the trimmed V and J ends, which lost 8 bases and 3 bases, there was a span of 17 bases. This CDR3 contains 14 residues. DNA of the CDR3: TGTGCCAGCCGCCAGACGGAGGAAAGCTACGAGCAGTACTTC. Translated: CASRQTEESYEQYF.

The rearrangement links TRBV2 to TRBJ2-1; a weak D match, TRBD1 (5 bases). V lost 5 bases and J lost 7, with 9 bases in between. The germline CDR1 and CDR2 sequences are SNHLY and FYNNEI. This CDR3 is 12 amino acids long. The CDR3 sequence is CASSQQENEQFF. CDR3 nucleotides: TGTGCCAGCAGTCAACAGGAGAATGAGCAGTTCTTC. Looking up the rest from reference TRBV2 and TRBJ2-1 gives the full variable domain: EPEVTQTPSHQVTQMGQEVILRCVPISNHLYFYWYRQILGQKVEFLVSFYNNEISEKSEIFDDQFSVERPDGSNFTLKIRSTKLEDSAMYFCASSQQENEQFFGPGTRLTVL.

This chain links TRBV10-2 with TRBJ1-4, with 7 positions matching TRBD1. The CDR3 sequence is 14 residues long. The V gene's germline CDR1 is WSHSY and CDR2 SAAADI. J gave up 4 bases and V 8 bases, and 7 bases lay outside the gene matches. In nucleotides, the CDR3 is TGCGCCAGCCACGGGACAGCAGATAATGAAAAACTGTTTTTT. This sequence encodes CASHGTADNEKLFF.

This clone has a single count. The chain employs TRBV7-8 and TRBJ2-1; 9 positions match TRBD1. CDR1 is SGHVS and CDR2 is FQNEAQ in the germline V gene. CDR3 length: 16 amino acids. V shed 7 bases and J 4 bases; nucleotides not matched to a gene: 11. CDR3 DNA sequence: TGTGCCAGCATGAGTACCGGGACAGGGTTATACAATGAGCAGTTCTTC. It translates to CASMSTGTGLYNEQFF. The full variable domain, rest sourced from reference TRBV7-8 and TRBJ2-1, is GAGVSQSPRYKVAKRGQDVALRCDPISGHVSLFWYQQALGQGPEFLTYFQNEAQLDKSGLPSDRFFAERPEGSVSTLKIQRTQQEDSAVYLCASMSTGTGLYNEQFFGPGTRLTVL.

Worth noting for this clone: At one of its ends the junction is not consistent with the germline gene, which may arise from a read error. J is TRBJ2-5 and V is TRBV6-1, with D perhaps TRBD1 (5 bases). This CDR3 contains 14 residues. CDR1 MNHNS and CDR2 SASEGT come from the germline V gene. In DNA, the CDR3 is TGTGCCAGCACTGAACCAGGGAACCAAGAGACCCAGTACTTC. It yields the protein CASTEPGNQETQYF.

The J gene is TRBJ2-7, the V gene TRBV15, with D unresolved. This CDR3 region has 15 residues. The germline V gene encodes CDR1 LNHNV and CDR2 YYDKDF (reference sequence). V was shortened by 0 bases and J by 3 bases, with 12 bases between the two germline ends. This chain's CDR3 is CATSRDAVKGYEQYF. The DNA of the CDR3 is TGTGCCACCAGCAGAGATGCCGTAAAGGGCTACGAGCAGTACTTC.

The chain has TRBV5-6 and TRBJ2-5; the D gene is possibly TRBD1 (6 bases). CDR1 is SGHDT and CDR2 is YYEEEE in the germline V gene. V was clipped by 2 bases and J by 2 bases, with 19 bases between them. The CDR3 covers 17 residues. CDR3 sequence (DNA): TGTGCCAGCAGCTTAGTCTCCAGGGGCTTACTACAAGAGACCCAGTACTTC. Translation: CASSLVSRGLLQETQYF.

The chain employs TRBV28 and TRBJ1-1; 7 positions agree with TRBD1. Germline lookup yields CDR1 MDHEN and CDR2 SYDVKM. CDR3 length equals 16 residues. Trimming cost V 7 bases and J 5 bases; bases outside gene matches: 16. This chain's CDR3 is CASNTQGQGRRTEAFF. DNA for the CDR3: TGTGCCAGCAACACACAGGGGCAGGGACGAAGGACTGAAGCTTTCTTT. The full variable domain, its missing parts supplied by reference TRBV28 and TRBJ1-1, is DVKVTQSSRYLVKRTGEKVFLECVQDMDHENMFWYRQDPGLGLRLIYFSYDVKMKEKGDIPEGYSVSREKKERFSLILESASTNQTSMYLCASNTQGQGRRTEAFFGQGTRLTVV.

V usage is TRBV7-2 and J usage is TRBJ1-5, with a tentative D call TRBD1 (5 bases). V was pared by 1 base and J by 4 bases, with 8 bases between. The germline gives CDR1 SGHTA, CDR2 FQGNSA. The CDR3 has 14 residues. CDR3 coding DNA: TGTGCCAGCAGCTTAGGGGGCCGTAATCAGCCCCAGCATTTT. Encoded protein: CASSLGGRNQPQHF. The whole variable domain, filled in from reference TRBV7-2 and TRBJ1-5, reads GAGVSQSPSNKVTEKGKDVELRCDPISGHTALYWYRQSLGQGLEFLIYFQGNSAPDKSGLPSDRFSAERTGGSVSTLTIQRTQQEDSAVYLCASSLGGRNQPQHFGDGTRLSIL.

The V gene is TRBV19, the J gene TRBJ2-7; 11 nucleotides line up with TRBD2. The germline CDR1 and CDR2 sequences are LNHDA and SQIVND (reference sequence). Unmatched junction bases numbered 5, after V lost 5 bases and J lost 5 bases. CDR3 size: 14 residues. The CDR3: CASSPLAGANEQYF. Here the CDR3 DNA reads TGTGCCAGTAGTCCACTAGCGGGAGCCAACGAGCAGTACTTC.

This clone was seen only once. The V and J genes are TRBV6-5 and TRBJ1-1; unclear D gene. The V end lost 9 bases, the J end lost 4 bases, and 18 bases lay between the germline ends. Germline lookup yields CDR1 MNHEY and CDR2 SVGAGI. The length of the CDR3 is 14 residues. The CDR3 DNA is TGTGCCAGTACCTTTGGGAGGGCGGGCACTGAAGCTTTCTTT. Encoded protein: CASTFGRAGTEAFF.

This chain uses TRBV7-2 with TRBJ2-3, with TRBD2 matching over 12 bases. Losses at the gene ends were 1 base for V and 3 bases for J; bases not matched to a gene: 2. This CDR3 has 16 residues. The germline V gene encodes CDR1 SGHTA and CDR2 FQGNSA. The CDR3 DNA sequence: TGTGCCAGCAGCTTAGAACTAGCGGGAGGAACAGATACGCAGTATTTT. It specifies CASSLELAGGTDTQYF.

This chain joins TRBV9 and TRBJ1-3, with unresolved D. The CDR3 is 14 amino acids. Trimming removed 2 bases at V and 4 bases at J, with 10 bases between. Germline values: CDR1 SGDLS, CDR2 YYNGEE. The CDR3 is CASSVSDAGNTIYF. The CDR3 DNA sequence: TGTGCCAGCAGCGTTTCGGACGCCGGAAACACCATATATTTT.

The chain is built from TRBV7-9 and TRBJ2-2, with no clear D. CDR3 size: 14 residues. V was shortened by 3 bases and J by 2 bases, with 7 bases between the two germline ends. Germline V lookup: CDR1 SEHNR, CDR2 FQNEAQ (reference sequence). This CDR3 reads CASSFAGNTGELFF. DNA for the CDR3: TGTGCCAGCAGCTTTGCTGGAAACACCGGGGAGCTGTTTTTT.

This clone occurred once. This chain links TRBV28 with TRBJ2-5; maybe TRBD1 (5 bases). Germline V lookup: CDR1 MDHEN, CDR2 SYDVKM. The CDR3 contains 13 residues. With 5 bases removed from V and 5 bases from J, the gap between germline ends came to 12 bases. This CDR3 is CASSPGHTETQYF. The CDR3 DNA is TGTGCCAGCAGTCCTGGACATACGGAGACCCAGTACTTC.